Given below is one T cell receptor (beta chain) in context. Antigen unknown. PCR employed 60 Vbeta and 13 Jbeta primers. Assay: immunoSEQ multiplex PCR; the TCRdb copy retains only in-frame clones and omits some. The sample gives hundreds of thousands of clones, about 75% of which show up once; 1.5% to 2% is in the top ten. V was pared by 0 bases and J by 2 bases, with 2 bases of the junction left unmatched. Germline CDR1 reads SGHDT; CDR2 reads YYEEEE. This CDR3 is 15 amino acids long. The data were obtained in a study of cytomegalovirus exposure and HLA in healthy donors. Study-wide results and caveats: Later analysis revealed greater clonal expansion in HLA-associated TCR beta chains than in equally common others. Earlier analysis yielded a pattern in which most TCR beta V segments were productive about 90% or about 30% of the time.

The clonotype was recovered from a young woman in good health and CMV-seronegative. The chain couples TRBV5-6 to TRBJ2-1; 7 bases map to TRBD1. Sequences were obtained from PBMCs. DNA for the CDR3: TGTGCCAGCAGCTTGGGGACAGGACCCTACAATGAGCAGTTCTTC. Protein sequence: CASSLGTGPYNEQFF.